This T cell receptor beta chain came from a study of blood T cell repertoires in COVID-19. For the study at large: Samples of COVID-19 (acute and convalescent) were obtained from the United States, Italy and Spain. T cells, B-cell-depleted T cells, or PBMCs provided the cDNA or gDNA that served as material.

In the authors' methods: Estimates of nucleated cell counts were drawn from the amplification of reference gene primers. Method: immunoSEQ multiplex PCR; TCRdb's copy keeps in-frame clones and lacks some. The V and J calls and clone size were taken over from that table, and D and trimming were inferred from the DNA. The sample yields 130,000 to 150,000 clones, about 70% seen once. What was sequenced was peripheral blood. The clonotype was recovered from an elderly man with acute or convalescent COVID-19.

The CDR3 loop is CSVYDNREQYF. In DNA form, the CDR3 reads TGCAGCGTTTATGACAATCGCGAGCAGTACTTC. V is TRBV29-1 and J is TRBJ2-7, with D hard to call. This CDR3 spans 11 amino acids. The germline V gene has CDR1 SQVTM and CDR2 ANQGSEA. The germline V and J ends were trimmed by 5 bases and 6 bases, with 11 bases remaining between them.